This passage covers 4 T cell receptor beta chains from one sample sequenced in a study of T cell repertoires in cytomegalovirus infection. TCRdb itself ran the reads through MiXCR, one entry per CDR3 protein. The sample holds about 920,000 distinct CDR3 sequences, roughly a third seen once. Antigen specificity for these receptors is unknown. The sequences come from cultured CD8+ T cells from PBMCs, collected from culture after CMV antigen stimulation. The receptor source for this set is a human donor in good health (CMV status not recorded). Some clones in this sample may be carry-over from other donors' samples.

This clonotype was recorded a few times. V and J are TRBV7-9 and TRBJ1-1; D is unresolved. V dropped 7 bases and J dropped 4 bases, with 10 bases sitting between them. From germline, CDR1 is SEHNR and CDR2 FQNEAQ (reference sequence). The CDR3 sequence is 12 residues long. CDR3 residues: CASTPRGTEAFF. The DNA for the CDR3 is TGTGCCAGCACCCCCCGGGGCACTGAAGCTTTCTTT.

The chain employs TRBV10-3 and TRBJ2-7; TRBD2 matches at 9 bases. The CDR3 runs 16 residues. Germline CDR1 is ENHRY and CDR2 is SYGVKD. Germline trimming cut 5 bases from V and 2 bases from J; bases unmatched to any gene: 10. In DNA, the CDR3 is TGTGCCATCAGTTGGCTAGCGGGGACACACGCCTACGAGCAGTACTTC. Protein product: CAISWLAGTHAYEQYF.

Remarks on this clonotype: A much larger clone lies a single base off, so this may be a read error. No conserved phenylalanine or tryptophan is present at the end of the CDR3, so a read error is the likely explanation. The chain carries TRBV7-6 and TRBJ1-2, with 7 bases matching TRBD1. The CDR3 length is 16 residues. The ends lost 5 bases at V and 5 bases at J; junction bases unmatched: 14. Looked up from germline, CDR1 is SGHVS and CDR2 is FNYEAQ. The CDR3 nucleotides read TGTGCCAGCAGCCCCCCCCCACAGGGGACTGGATATGGCTACACCTCC. This translates into CASSPPPQGTGYGYTS.

The chain couples TRBV6-6 to TRBJ1-2, with D tentatively TRBD1 (5 bases). The V gene lost 7 bases and the J gene lost 4 bases, with 16 bases spanning the gap. The CDR3 length is 14 residues. In germline, CDR1 is MNHNY, CDR2 SVGAGI (reference sequence). The CDR3 spells CASITGGAVYGYTF. The CDR3 coding sequence is TGTGCCAGCATCACCGGCGGGGCAGTCTATGGCTACACCTTC.